Each of the 18 T cell receptor beta chains below was sequenced from the same sample in a study of blood T cell repertoires in COVID-19. Profiling relied on immunoSEQ multiplex PCR, and the TCRdb table lists in-frame clones only, not all of them. In the table there are 410,000 or so clones, about 89% of which are singletons. Input material: peripheral blood. The source is a woman aged 40 to 50 with COVID-19, enrolled during active disease.

This chain connects TRBV7-2 to TRBJ2-3, with D possibly TRBD1 on 7 matching bases. CDR3 length equals 14 residues. CDR1 is SGHTA, CDR2 FQGNSA, per germline. With 4 bases removed from V and 5 bases from J, the gap between germline ends came to 13 bases. CDR3 sequence reads: CASSSAGGLDTQYF. CDR3 bases: TGTGCCAGCAGCTCCGCAGGGGGGCTAGATACGCAGTATTTT.

The chain has TRBV28 and TRBJ1-4; D unresolved. The V end lost 8 bases, the J end lost 0 bases, and 13 bases lay between the germline ends. Germline loops: CDR1 MDHEN, CDR2 SYDVKM. The CDR3 has 15 residues. Written as DNA, the CDR3 is TGTGCCAGCTCGGCCGAGGGTGCAACTAATGAAAAACTGTTTTTT. This codes for CASSAEGATNEKLFF.

This clone occurred a few times. The rearrangement links TRBV5-4 to TRBJ2-2; D ambiguous. CDR1 and CDR2 from the germline V gene are SGHNT and YYREEE (reference sequence). Trimming took off 4 bases at V and 6 bases at J, with 7 bases between the two ends. The CDR3 has 12 residues. CDR3 sequence (DNA): TGTGCCAGCAGCCCAGAGGCCGGGGAGCTGTTTTTT. This gives the protein CASSPEAGELFF.

The genes are TRBV28 and TRBJ1-2, with a tentative D call TRBD1 (6 bases). This CDR3 is built from 13 residues. Per germline, CDR1 MDHEN and CDR2 SYDVKM. V shed 6 bases and J shed 10 bases, with 18 bases lying between them. The CDR3 DNA follows: TGTGCCAGCAGGGAAGAAACGGACAGCCACTACACCTTC. Translation: CASREETDSHYTF.

This chain joins TRBV28 and TRBJ2-3; the match to TRBD2 covers 7 bases. Germline trimming cut 7 bases from V and 0 bases from J; bases unmatched to any gene: 7. Germline V CDR1 and CDR2: MDHEN, SYDVKM. CDR3 length: 15 amino acids. This chain's CDR3 is CASNVLAMSTDTQYF. The CDR3 region has the DNA TGTGCCAGCAACGTACTAGCGATGAGCACAGATACGCAGTATTTT.

The V call is TRBV7-9, the J call TRBJ2-2; D is possibly TRBD2 (5 bases). Germline-derived CDR1 and CDR2 are SEHNR and FQNEAQ (reference sequence). The CDR3 contains 17 residues. V shed 7 bases and J shed 3 bases, with 21 bases lying between them. The CDR3, as DNA: TGTGCCAGCACCCTCGGAACTCATTACGGGGACACCGGGGAGCTGTTTTTT. Translation: CASTLGTHYGDTGELFF.

The CDR3 DNA sequence: TGCGCCAGCAGCCAAGAACGGGGGATGAACACTGAAGCTTTCTTT. Translation: CASSQERGMNTEAFF. The chain is built from TRBV4-3 and TRBJ1-1; D perhaps matches TRBD1 (5 bases). This CDR3 spans 15 amino acids. The germline V gene encodes CDR1 LGHNA and CDR2 YSLEER. V gave up 0 bases and J gave up 0 bases, with 8 bases separating them.

The chain combines TRBV4-3 with TRBJ1-1, with no clear D. The CDR3 totals 12 residues. V lost 5 bases, J lost 10 bases, and 14 bases lay in between. Per germline, CDR1 LGHNA and CDR2 YSLEER. CDR3 in amino acids: CASSIHGGSAFF. The DNA of the CDR3 is TGCGCCAGCAGCATCCACGGAGGTTCAGCTTTCTTT.

The chain uses TRBV6-4 and TRBJ1-5, with D possibly TRBD1 on 5 matching bases. Germline lookup yields CDR1 MRHNA and CDR2 SNTAGT. Deletions cut 4 bases from V and 1 base from J, with 26 bases between. CDR3 length: 20 residues. As DNA, the CDR3 is TGTGCCAGCAGTGTAGGTAGCGGTGTGCAGGACACGGAGAGCAATCAGCCCCAGCATTTT. Protein sequence: CASSVGSGVQDTESNQPQHF.

J is TRBJ2-2 and V is TRBV28; 8 bases fit TRBD1. There are 14 residues in the CDR3. Per germline, CDR1 MDHEN and CDR2 SYDVKM. V lost 8 bases to trimming and J lost 5 bases; unmatched junction nucleotides: 7. The CDR3 coding sequence is TGTGCCAGCGTCGGGACAGGTGCTACCGGGGAGCTGTTTTTT. It encodes CASVGTGATGELFF.

In nucleotides, the CDR3 is TGTGCCAGCAGTTTATCGATGAGGAGACGTTACTACGAGCAGTACTTC. This translates into CASSLSMRRRYYEQYF. The rearrangement links TRBV27 to TRBJ2-7; D not certain. Trimming removed 0 bases from V and 3 bases from J, with 15 bases in between. Germline assignment: CDR1 MNHEY and CDR2 SMNVEV (reference sequence). CDR3 length equals 16 residues.

The rearrangement links TRBV4-3 to TRBJ1-2, with 7 bases lining up with TRBD1. CDR3 size: 16 residues. CDR1 LGHNA and CDR2 YSLEER come from the germline V gene. V gave up 1 base and J gave up 8 bases; unmatched junction bases: 13. DNA for the CDR3: TGCGCCAGCAGCCAAGCTCCAGGGGGTGAAGTCGGCGGCTACACCTTC. It codes for CASSQAPGGEVGGYTF.

The chain couples TRBV15 to TRBJ1-2; D is unclear. V was clipped by 5 bases and J by 7 bases, with 11 bases between them. Germline CDR1 reads LNHNV; CDR2 reads YYDKDF (reference sequence). The CDR3 contains 12 residues. In nucleotides, the CDR3 is TGTGCCACCAGCTCTAGCTACGGTGGCTACACCTTC. This encodes CATSSSYGGYTF.

The V call is TRBV28, the J call TRBJ1-6; 7 bases agree with TRBD1. Looked up from germline, CDR1 is MDHEN and CDR2 is SYDVKM. With V trimmed by 9 bases and J by 10 bases, 12 bases remained unmatched. The CDR3 spans 14 residues. CDR3 in DNA: TGTGCCAGTCGGGAACTGACAGGGTTCTCACCCCTCCACTTT. Protein sequence: CASRELTGFSPLHF.

This chain joins TRBV7-2 and TRBJ1-1, with D unclear. CDR3 length: 14 residues. Germline V gene data show CDR1 as SGHTA and CDR2 as FQGNSA. V shed 7 bases and J shed 3 bases, with 15 bases lying between them. The CDR3 bases are TGTGCCAGCACCCGGAGGGCGGGGTACACTGAAGCTTTCTTT. Translating gives CASTRRAGYTEAFF.

The rearrangement uses TRBV18 and TRBJ2-5; 11 bases match TRBD2. The V gene's germline CDR1 is KGHSH and CDR2 LQKENI. V lost 1 base and J lost 4; bases outside the gene matches: 2. The CDR3 contains 15 residues. CDR3 residues: CASSPLLAGGETQYF. CDR3 nucleotide sequence: TGTGCCAGCTCACCACTGCTAGCGGGGGGAGAGACCCAGTACTTC. Combining the CDR3 with reference TRBV18 and TRBJ2-5 gives the whole variable domain NAGVMQNPRHLVRRRGQEARLRCSPMKGHSHVYWYRQLPEEGLKFMVYLQKENIIDESGMPKERFSAEFPKEGPSILRIQQVVRGDSAAYFCASSPLLAGGETQYFGPGTRLLVL.

The chain couples TRBV19 to TRBJ1-5, with no clear D. Germline assignment: CDR1 LNHDA and CDR2 SQIVND (reference sequence). The CDR3 sequence is 12 residues long. V was clipped by 7 bases and J by 7 bases, with 11 bases between them. The CDR3 bases are TGTGCCAGTATGACTCCCGAGCAGCCCCAGCATTTT. Translation: CASMTPEQPQHF. Based on the CDR3 plus reference TRBV19 and TRBJ1-5, the full variable domain is DGGITQSPKYLFRKEGQNVTLSCEQNLNHDAMYWYRQDPGQGLRLIYYSQIVNDFQKGDIAEGYSVSREKKESFPLTVTSAQKNPTAFYLCASMTPEQPQHFGDGTRLSIL.

The V and J genes are TRBV28 and TRBJ1-2; 10 bases are shared with TRBD1. The trim removed 5 bases at V and 6 bases at J, leaving 9 bases unmatched. Germline V gene sequence: CDR1 MDHEN, CDR2 SYDVKM. The CDR3 length is 15 residues. The CDR3 bases are TGTGCCAGCAGTCCACCGACAGGGGGCGCGGATGGCTACACCTTC. It encodes CASSPPTGGADGYTF.